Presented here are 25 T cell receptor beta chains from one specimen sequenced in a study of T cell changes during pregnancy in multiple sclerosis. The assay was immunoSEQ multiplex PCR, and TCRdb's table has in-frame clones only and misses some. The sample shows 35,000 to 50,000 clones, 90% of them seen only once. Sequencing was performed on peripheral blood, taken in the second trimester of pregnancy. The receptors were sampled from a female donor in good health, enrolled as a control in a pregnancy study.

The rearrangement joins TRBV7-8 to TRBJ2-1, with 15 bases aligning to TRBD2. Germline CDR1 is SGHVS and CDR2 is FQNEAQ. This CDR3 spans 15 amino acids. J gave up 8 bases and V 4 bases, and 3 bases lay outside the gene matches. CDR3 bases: TGTGCCAGCAGCTCCGGGACTAGCGGGAGGCATGAGCAGTTCTTC. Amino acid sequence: CASSSGTSGRHEQFF.

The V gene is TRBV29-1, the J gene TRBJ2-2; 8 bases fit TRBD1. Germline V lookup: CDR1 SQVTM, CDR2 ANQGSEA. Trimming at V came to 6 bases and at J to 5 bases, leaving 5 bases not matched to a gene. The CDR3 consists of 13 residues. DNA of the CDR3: TGCAGCGTCGGGACAGGCAGAACCGGGGAGCTGTTTTTT. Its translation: CSVGTGRTGELFF.

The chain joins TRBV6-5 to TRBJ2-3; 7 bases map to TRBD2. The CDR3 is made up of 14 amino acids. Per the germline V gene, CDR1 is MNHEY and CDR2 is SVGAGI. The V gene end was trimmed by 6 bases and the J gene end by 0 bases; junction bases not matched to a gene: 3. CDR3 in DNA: TGTGCCAGCAGGAACGGGGGGAGCACAGATACGCAGTATTTT. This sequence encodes CASRNGGSTDTQYF.

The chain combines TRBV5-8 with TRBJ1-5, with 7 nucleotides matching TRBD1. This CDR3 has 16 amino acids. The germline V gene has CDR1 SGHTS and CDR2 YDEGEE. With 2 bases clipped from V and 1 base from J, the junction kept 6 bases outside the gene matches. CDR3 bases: TGTGCCAGCAGCTTTTACAGGGGCTCAAGCAATCAGCCCCAGCATTTT. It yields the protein CASSFYRGSSNQPQHF.

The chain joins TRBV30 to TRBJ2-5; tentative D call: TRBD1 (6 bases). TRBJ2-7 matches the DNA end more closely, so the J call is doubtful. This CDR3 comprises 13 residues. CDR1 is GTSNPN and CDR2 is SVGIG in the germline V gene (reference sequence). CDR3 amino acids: CAWGTKSSYEQYF. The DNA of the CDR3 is TGTGCCTGGGGGACAAAGAGCTCCTACGAGCAGTACTTC.

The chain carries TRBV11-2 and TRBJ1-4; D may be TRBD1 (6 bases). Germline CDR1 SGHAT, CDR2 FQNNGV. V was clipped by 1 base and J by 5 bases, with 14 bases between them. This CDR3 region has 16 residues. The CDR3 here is CASSLGEQGRNEKLFF. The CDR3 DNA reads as TGTGCCAGCAGCTTAGGGGAACAGGGCCGCAATGAAAAACTGTTTTTT.

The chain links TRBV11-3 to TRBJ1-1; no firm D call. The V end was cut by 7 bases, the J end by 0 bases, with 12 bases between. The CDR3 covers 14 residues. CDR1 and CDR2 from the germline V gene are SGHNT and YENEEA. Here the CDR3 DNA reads TGTGCCAGCAACGATCAACCTATGAACACTGAAGCTTTCTTT. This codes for CASNDQPMNTEAFF.

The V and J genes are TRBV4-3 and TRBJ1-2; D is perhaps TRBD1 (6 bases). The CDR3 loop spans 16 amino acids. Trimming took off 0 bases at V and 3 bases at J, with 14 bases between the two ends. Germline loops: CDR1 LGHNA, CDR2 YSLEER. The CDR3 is CASSQEARGGHYGYTF. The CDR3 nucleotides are TGCGCCAGCAGCCAAGAGGCGAGGGGGGGACACTATGGCTACACCTTC.

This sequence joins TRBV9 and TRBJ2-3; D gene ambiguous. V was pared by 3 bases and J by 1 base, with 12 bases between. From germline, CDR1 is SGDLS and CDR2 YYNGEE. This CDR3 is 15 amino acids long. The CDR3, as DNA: TGTGCCAGCAGCGCGTTACAAGTTCGCACAGATACGCAGTATTTT. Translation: CASSALQVRTDTQYF.

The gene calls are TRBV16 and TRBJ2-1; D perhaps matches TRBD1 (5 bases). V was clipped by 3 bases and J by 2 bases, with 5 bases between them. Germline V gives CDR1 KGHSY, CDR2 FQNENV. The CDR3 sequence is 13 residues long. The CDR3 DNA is TGTGCCAGCAGCCAGGACACCTACAATGAGCAGTTCTTC. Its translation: CASSQDTYNEQFF.

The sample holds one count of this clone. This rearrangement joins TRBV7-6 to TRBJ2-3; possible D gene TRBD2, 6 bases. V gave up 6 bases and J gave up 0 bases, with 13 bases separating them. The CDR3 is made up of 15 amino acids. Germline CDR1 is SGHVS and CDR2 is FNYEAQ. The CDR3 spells CASRRDSYSTDTQYF. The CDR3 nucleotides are TGTGCCAGCAGGCGGGACTCCTATAGCACAGATACGCAGTATTTT.

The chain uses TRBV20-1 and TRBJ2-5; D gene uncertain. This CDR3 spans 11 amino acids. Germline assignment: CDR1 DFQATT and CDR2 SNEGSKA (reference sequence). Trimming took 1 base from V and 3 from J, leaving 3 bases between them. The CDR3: CSARVKETQYF. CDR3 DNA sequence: TGCAGTGCTAGAGTAAAAGAGACCCAGTACTTC.

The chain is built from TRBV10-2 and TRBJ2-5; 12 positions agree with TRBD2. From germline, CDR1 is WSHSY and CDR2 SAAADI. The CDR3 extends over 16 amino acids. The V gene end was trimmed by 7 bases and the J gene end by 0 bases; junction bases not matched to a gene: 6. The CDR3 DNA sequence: TGCGCCAGCATCAAGACTAGCGGGAGCGACCAAGAGACCCAGTACTTC. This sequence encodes CASIKTSGSDQETQYF.

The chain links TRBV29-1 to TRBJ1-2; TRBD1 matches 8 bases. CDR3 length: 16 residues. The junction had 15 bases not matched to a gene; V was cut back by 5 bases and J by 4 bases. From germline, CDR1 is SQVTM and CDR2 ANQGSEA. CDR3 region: CSVPDREREFGYGYTF. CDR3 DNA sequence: TGCAGCGTTCCGGACAGGGAAAGGGAGTTCGGCTATGGCTACACCTTC.

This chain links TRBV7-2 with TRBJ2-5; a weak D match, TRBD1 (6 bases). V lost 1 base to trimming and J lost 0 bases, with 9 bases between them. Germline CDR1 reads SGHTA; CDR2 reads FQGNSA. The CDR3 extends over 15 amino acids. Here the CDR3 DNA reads TGTGCCAGCAGCTTAGGGCAGGGGTACCAAGAGACCCAGTACTTC. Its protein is CASSLGQGYQETQYF.

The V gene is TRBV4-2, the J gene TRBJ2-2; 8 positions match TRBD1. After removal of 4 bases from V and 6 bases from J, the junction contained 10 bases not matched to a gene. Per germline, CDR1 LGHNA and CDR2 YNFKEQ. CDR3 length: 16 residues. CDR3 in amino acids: CASSPIQGEISGELFF. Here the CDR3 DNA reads TGTGCCAGCAGCCCCATACAGGGGGAAATATCCGGGGAGCTGTTTTTT.

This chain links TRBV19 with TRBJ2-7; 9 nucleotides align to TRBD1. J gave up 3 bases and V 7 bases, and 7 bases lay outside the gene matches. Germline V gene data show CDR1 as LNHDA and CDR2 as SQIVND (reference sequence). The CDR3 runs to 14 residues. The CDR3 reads CASTPTGGVYEQYF. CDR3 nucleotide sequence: TGTGCCAGTACCCCGACAGGGGGGGTCTACGAGCAGTACTTC. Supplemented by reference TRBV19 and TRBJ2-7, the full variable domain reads DGGITQSPKYLFRKEGQNVTLSCEQNLNHDAMYWYRQDPGQGLRLIYYSQIVNDFQKGDIAEGYSVSREKKESFPLTVTSAQKNPTAFYLCASTPTGGVYEQYFGPGTRLTVT.

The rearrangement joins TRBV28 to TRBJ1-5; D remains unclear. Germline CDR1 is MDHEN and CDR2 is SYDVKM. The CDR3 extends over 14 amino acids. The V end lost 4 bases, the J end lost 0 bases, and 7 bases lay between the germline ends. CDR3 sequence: CASSSRYSNQPQHF. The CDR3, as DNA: TGTGCCAGCAGTTCGCGGTATAGCAATCAGCCCCAGCATTTT.

DNA for the CDR3: TGTGCCATCAACCCACAGCCGGGGGGGGTCACCGGGGAGCTGTTTTTT. Its translation is CAINPQPGGVTGELFF. The chain employs TRBV10-3 and TRBJ2-2, with 8 nucleotides matching TRBD2. With V trimmed by 7 bases and J by 4 bases, 11 bases remained unmatched. This CDR3 comprises 16 residues. Germline loops: CDR1 ENHRY, CDR2 SYGVKD.

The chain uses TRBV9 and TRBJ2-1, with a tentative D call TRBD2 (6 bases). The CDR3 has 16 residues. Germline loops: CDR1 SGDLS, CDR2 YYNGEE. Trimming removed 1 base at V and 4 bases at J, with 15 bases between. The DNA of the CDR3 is TGTGCCAGCAGCGTAATGGCGGGTGCGGGGTACAATGAGCAGTTCTTC. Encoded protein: CASSVMAGAGYNEQFF. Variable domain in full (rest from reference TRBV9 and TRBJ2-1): DSGVTQTPKHLITATGQRVTLRCSPRSGDLSVYWYQQSLDQGLQFLIQYYNGEERAKGNILERFSAQQFPDLHSELNLSSLELGDSALYFCASSVMAGAGYNEQFFGPGTRLTVL.

CDR3 DNA: TGTGCCAGCAACGAGGGGGCCCGGAACTATGGCTACACCTTC. Encoded protein: CASNEGARNYGYTF. The V call is TRBV6-5, the J call TRBJ1-2; TRBD1 agrees at 7 bases. Germline values: CDR1 MNHEY, CDR2 SVGAGI. This CDR3 contains 14 residues. The J segment lost 2 bases and the V segment lost 7 bases, leaving 7 bases of the junction unmatched.

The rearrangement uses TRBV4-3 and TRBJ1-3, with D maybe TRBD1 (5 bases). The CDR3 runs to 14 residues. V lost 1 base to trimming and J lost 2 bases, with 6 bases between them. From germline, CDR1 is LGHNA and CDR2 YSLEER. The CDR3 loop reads CASSQGTPGNTIYF. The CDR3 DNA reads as TGCGCCAGCAGCCAAGGGACACCTGGAAACACCATATATTTT.

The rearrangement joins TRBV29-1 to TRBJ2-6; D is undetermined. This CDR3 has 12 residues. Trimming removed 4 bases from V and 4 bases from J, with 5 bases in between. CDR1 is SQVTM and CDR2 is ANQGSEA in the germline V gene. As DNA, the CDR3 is TGCAGCGTTGGGGCCGGGGCCAACGTCCTGACTTTC. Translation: CSVGAGANVLTF.

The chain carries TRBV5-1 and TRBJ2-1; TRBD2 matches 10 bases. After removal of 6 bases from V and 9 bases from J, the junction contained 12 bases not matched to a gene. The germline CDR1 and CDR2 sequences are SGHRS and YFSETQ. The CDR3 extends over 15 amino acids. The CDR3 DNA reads TGCGCCAGCACCCAAGGGGCTAGCGGGGGTGTTGAGCAGTTCTTC. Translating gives CASTQGASGGVEQFF.

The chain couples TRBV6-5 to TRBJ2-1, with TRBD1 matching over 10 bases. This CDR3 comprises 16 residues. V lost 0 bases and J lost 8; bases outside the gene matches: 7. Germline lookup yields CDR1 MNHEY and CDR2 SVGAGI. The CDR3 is CASSYSTGQGWDEQFF. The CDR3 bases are TGTGCCAGCAGTTACTCGACGGGACAGGGGTGGGATGAGCAGTTCTTC.